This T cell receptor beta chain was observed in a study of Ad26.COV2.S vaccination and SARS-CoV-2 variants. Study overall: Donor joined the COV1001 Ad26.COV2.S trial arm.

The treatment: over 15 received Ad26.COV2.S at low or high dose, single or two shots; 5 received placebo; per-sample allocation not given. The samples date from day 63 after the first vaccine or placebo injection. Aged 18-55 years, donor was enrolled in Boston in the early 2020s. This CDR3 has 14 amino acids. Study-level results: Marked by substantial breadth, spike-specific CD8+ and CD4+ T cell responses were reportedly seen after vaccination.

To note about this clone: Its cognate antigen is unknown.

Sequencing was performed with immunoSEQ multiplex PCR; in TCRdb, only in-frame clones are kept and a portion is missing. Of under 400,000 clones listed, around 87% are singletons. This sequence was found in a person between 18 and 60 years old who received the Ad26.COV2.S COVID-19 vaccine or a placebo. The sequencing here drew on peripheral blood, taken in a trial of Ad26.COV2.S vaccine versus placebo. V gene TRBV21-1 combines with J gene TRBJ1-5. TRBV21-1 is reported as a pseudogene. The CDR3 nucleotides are TGTGCCAGCAGCAAAGGTCGGGTTCGGCAGCCCCAGCATTTT. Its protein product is CASSKGRVRQPQHF.